This T cell receptor beta chain emerged from a study of T cell changes during pregnancy in multiple sclerosis. The assay was immunoSEQ multiplex PCR, and TCRdb's table has in-frame clones only and misses some. Of about 36,000 clones listed, around nine tenths are singletons. CDR3 length: 17 amino acids. The J segment lost 0 bases and the V segment lost 2 bases, leaving 10 bases of the junction unmatched. CDR1 GTSNPN and CDR2 SVGIG come from the germline V gene (reference sequence). The sequence was collected from a female donor with multiple sclerosis, enrolled in a pregnancy study. J is TRBJ2-7 and V is TRBV30, with 10 bases identical to TRBD2. Specimen: CD8+ T cells from peripheral blood mononuclear cells, collected in the third trimester of pregnancy. CDR3 coding DNA: TGTGCCTGGAGTTCACGATCCGGGACTAGCGCCTCCTACGAGCAGTACTTC. Its protein product is CAWSSRSGTSASYEQYF.